This is a list of T cell receptor beta chains from one sample in a study of cytomegalovirus exposure and HLA in healthy donors. Clones were read by immunoSEQ multiplex PCR, and TCRdb kept only the in-frame ones, dropping some. The sample yields 110,000 to 150,000 clones, around four fifths seen once. Sequencing input: PBMCs. These receptors all stem from a boy between 2 and 15 years old in good health and CMV-seronegative. The CDR3 runs from the conserved cysteine through the conserved F or W. The D gene is left open where the match is weak. Size values are once, few and many counts, or a class for expanded clones, and some rows have none.

J gene	D gene	clone size	V gene	CDR3 DNA	CDR3 protein
TRBJ1-6	.	.	TRBV7-6	TGTGCCAGCAGCCCCAGAGGGCGGTATAATTCACCCCTCCACTTT	CASSPRGRYNSPLHF
TRBJ2-1	.	.	TRBV5-4	TGTGCCAGCAGCCCCCCGGGGTCGTTGCACCGCACCAGAATGAATGAGCAGTTCTTC	CASSPPGSLHRTRMNEQFF
TRBJ1-1	.	.	TRBV7-9	TGTGCCAGCAGCTTAGTTTTTCGGGGTTTCGATAGCGGTGAAGCTTTCTTT	CASSLVFRGFDSGEAFF
TRBJ2-1	TRBD1	.	TRBV5-4	TGTGCCAGCAGCCTGGGACAGGGGCGGTATGAGCAGTTCTTC	CASSLGQGRYEQFF
TRBJ2-1	TRBD2	.	TRBV5-4	TGTGCCAGCAGCTTGGCTCCGTCGGCTAGCGGACACAATGAGCAGTTCTTC	CASSLAPSASGHNEQFF
TRBJ2-7	.	.	TRBV5-6	TGTGCCAGCAGCTTGGTGGGATTCGGGGAACCTGAGCAGTACTTC	CASSLVGFGEPEQYF
TRBJ2-7	.	.	TRBV6-1	TGTGCCAGCAGTCCACTTCCGCAAATAAACTACGAGCAGTACTTC	CASSPLPQINYEQYF
TRBJ2-3	TRBD2	.	TRBV5-1	TGCGCCAGCAGCGTGATGGGACTAGCGGGAGAGGATACGCAGTATTTT	CASSVMGLAGEDTQYF
TRBJ1-1	TRBD1	.	TRBV7-9	TGTGCCAGCAGCACTTGGGACAGACCGAACACTGAAGCTTTCTTT	CASSTWDRPNTEAFF
TRBJ2-7	.	few	TRBV25-1	TGTGCCAGCAGTGAATCGCAGCACGGGAGCTCCTACGAGCAGTACTTC	CASSESQHGSSYEQYF
TRBJ2-7	.	once	TRBV6-4	TGTGCCAGCAGCCCCCCGTGGGGAGCGGGTTACTCCTACGAGCAGTACTTC	CASSPPWGAGYSYEQYF
TRBJ2-7	.	.	TRBV7-9	TGTGCCAGCAGCAAGTCCGGGACAAGGTTAGCCGAGCAGTACTTC	CASSKSGTRLAEQYF
TRBJ2-1	.	.	TRBV28	TGTGCCAGCAGTTTAATCGGGTCCTACAATGAGCAGTTCTTC	CASSLIGSYNEQFF
TRBJ2-7	TRBD2	.	TRBV11-2	TGTGCCAGCAGCCGAAACGGCGGGAGGGTCGGGGAGCAGTACTTC	CASSRNGGRVGEQYF
TRBJ1-5	.	.	TRBV4-3	TGCGCCAGCAGCCAAGATGCCTACGGGATCAATCAGCCCCAGCATTTT	CASSQDAYGINQPQHF
TRBJ2-3	.	.	TRBV7-9	TGTGCCAGCAGGACAGCGACTAGCACAGATACGCAGTATTTT	CASRTATSTDTQYF